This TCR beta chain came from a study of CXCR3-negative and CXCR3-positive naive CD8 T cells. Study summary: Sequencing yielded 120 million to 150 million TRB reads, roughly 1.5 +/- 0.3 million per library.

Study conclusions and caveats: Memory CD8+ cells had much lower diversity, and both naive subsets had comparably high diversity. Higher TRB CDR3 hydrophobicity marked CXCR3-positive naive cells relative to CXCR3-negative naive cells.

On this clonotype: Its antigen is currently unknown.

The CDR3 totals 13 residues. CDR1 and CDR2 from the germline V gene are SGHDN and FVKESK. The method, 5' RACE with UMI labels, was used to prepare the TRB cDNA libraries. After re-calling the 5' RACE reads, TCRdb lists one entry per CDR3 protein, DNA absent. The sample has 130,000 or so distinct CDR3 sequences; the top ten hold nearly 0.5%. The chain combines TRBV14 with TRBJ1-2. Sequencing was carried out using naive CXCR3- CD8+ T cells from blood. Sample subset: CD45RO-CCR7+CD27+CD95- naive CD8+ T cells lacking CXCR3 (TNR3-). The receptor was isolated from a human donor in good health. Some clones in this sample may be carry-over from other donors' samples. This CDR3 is CASSQTNNYGYTF. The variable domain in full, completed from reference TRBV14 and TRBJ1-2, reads EAGVTQFPSHSVIEKGQTVTLRCDPISGHDNLYWYRRVMGKEIKFLLHFVKESKQDESGMPNNRFLAERTGGTYSTLKVQPAELEDSGVYFCASSQTNNYGYTFGSGTRLTVV.